The 6 T cell receptor beta chains below all came from one sample that was sequenced in a study of T cell responses to AZD1222 COVID-19 vaccine. Sequenced by immunoSEQ multiplex PCR; TCRdb stores in-frame clones only, minus some. This repertoire shows some 150,000 clones, around 91% found once; its top ten account for 5%. Here the sequenced sample was peripheral blood, taken on day 0 of AZD1222 vaccination. The receptors were gathered from an adult in good health.

The gene calls are TRBV5-4 and TRBJ2-2; unclear D gene. Germline loops: CDR1 SGHNT, CDR2 YYREEE (reference sequence). Trimming stripped 7 bases from V and 0 bases from J, with 7 bases between. CDR3 size: 13 residues. CDR3 coding DNA: TGTGCCAGCGTAACCACGAACACCGGGGAGCTGTTTTTT. Its translation is CASVTTNTGELFF.

CDR3 loop: CASSTLDGGLTEAFF. DNA of the CDR3: TGTGCCAGCAGCACCCTAGACGGAGGTCTCACTGAAGCTTTCTTT. The J gene is TRBJ1-1, the V gene TRBV7-9; D unresolved. The V end was cut by 5 bases, the J end by 4 bases, with 17 bases between. The CDR3 runs 15 residues. The germline CDR1 and CDR2 sequences are SEHNR and FQNEAQ (reference sequence).

The chain has TRBV10-3 and TRBJ1-2, with no clear D. The CDR3 is 13 residues long. Germline CDR1 is ENHRY and CDR2 is SYGVKD. V was clipped by 0 bases and J by 4 bases, with 6 bases between them. CDR3 residues: CAISESLSYGYTF. The CDR3 DNA reads TGTGCCATCAGTGAGTCTTTGAGCTATGGCTACACCTTC.

The chain joins TRBV6-5 to TRBJ1-1, with D unresolved. The ends were cut back, 2 bases at V and 4 bases at J, with 8 bases in the middle. Germline CDR1 MNHEY, CDR2 SVGAGI. CDR3 size: 13 residues. The DNA of the CDR3 is TGTGCCAGCAGTTACGAGATGAGCACTGAAGCTTTCTTT. Translating it yields CASSYEMSTEAFF.

The chain carries TRBV7-2 and TRBJ1-4; D possibly corresponds to TRBD1 (5 bases). The length of the CDR3 is 14 residues. CDR1 and CDR2 (germline): SGHTA, FQGNSA. The ends were cut back, 3 bases at V and 3 bases at J, with 8 bases in the middle. CDR3 nucleotides: TGTGCCAGCAGCTTTGGGGGGTCTAATGAAAAACTGTTTTTT. It translates to CASSFGGSNEKLFF.

This chain connects TRBV5-4 to TRBJ1-2; 12 bases line up with TRBD1. V was pared by 3 bases and J by 7 bases, with 16 bases of the junction left unmatched. CDR3 length: 18 residues. Germline V gives CDR1 SGHNT, CDR2 YYREEE (reference sequence). CDR3: CASSSPTTGQGAYFGYTF. CDR3 DNA: TGTGCCAGCAGCTCGCCGACCACGGGACAGGGGGCTTATTTTGGCTACACCTTC. Using reference TRBV5-4 and TRBJ1-2 for the parts outside the CDR3, the full variable domain is ETGVTQSPTHLIKTRGQQVTLRCSSQSGHNTVSWYQQALGQGPQFIFQYYREEENGRGNFPPRFSGLQFPNYSSELNVNALELDDSALYLCASSSPTTGQGAYFGYTFGSGTRLTVV.